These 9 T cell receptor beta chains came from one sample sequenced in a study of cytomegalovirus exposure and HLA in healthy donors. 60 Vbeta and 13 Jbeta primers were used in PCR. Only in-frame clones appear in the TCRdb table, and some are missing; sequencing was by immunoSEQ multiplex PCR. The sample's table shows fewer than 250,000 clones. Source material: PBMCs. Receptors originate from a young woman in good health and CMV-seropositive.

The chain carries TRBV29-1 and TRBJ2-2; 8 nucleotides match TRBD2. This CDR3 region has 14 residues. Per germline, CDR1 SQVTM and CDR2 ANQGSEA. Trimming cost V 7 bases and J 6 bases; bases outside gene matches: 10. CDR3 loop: CSARGGDYPGELFF. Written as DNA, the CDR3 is TGCAGCGCCCGGGGGGGGGATTACCCCGGGGAGCTGTTTTTT.

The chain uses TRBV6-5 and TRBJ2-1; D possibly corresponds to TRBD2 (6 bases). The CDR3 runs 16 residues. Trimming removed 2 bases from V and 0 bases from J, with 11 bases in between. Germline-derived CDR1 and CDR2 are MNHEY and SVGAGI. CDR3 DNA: TGTGCCAGCAGTTACACGGACTATCCCTCCTACAATGAGCAGTTCTTC. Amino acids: CASSYTDYPSYNEQFF.

The CDR3 loop reads CASSYSGGVTDTQYF. CDR3 nucleotides: TGTGCCAGCAGTTACTCGGGAGGGGTAACAGATACGCAGTATTTT. The chain couples TRBV6-5 to TRBJ2-3; TRBD2 matches at 7 bases. The CDR3 runs 15 residues. Losses at the gene ends were 0 bases for V and 3 bases for J; bases not matched to a gene: 3. CDR1 MNHEY and CDR2 SVGAGI come from the germline V gene.

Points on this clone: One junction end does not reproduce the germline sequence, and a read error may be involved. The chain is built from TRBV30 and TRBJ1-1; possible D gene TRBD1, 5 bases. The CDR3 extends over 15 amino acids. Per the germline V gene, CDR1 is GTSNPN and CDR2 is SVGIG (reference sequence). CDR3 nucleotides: TGTGCCGGGAGTGTACCTAGACAGATGAACACTGAAGCTTTCTTT. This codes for CAGSVPRQMNTEAFF. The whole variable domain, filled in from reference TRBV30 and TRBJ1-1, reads SQTIHQWPATLVQPVGSPLSLECTVEGTSNPNLYWYRQAAGRGLQLLFYSVGIGQISSEVPQNLSASRPQDRQFILSSKKLLLSDSGFYLCAGSVPRQMNTEAFFGQGTRLTVV.

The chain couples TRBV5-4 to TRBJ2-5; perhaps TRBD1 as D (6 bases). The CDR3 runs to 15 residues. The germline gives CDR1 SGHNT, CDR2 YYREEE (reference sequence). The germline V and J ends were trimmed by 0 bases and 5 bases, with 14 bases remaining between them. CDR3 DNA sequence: TGTGCCAGCAGCTTGGCCGTTCAGGGGCGGGAGACCCAGTACTTC. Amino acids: CASSLAVQGRETQYF.

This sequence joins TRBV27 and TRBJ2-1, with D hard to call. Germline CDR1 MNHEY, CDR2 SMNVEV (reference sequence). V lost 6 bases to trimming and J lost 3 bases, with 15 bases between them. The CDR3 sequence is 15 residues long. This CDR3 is CASSLQSGFYNEQFF. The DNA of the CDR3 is TGTGCCAGCAGCTTACAATCAGGTTTCTACAATGAGCAGTTCTTC.

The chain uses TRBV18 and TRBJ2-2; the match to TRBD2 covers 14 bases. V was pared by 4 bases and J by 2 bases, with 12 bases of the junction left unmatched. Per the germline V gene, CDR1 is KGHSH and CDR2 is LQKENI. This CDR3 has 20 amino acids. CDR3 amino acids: CASSLRIGTSGSRNTGELFF. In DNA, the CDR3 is TGTGCCAGCTCACTCCGAATCGGGACTAGCGGGAGTCGTAACACCGGGGAGCTGTTTTTT.

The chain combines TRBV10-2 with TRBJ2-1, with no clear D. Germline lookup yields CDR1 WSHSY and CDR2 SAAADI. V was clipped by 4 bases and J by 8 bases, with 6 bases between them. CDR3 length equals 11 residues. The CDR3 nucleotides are TGCGCCAGCAGTGTAAATTATGAGCAGTTCTTC. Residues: CASSVNYEQFF.

The DNA of the CDR3 is TGCGCCAGCAGCTTGCAGGTTACTTCATACGAGCAGTACTTC. The encoded protein is CASSLQVTSYEQYF. The genes are TRBV5-1 and TRBJ2-7; no reliable D call. Trimming left V 1 base short and J 4 bases short, with 12 bases between. The length of the CDR3 is 14 residues. Germline CDR1 is SGHRS and CDR2 is YFSETQ.